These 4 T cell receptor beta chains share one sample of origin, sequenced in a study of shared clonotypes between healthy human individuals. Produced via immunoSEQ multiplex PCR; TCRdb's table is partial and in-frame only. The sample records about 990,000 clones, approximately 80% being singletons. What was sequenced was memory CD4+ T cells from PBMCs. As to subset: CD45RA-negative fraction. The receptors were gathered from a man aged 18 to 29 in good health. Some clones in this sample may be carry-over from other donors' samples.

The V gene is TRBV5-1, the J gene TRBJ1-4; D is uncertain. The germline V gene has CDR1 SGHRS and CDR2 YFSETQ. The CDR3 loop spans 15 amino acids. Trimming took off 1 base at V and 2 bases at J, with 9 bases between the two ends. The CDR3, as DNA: TGCGCCAGCAGCTTGACAGTGTCGACTAATGAAAAACTGTTTTTT. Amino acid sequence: CASSLTVSTNEKLFF.

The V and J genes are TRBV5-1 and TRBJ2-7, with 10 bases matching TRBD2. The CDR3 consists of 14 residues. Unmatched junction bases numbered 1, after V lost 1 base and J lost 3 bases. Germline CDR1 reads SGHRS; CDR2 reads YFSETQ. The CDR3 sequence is CASSLLAGVYEQYF. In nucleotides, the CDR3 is TGCGCCAGCAGCTTGCTAGCGGGAGTCTACGAGCAGTACTTC.

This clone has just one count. The CDR3 protein is CASSLGQVLSREQYF. Here the CDR3 DNA reads TGTGCCAGCAGCCTTGGACAGGTCCTGTCACGCGAGCAGTACTTC. V gene TRBV28 combines with J gene TRBJ2-7, with 7 bases fitting TRBD1. CDR3 length equals 15 residues. CDR1 is MDHEN, CDR2 SYDVKM, per germline. V gave up 6 bases and J gave up 6 bases; unmatched junction bases: 14.

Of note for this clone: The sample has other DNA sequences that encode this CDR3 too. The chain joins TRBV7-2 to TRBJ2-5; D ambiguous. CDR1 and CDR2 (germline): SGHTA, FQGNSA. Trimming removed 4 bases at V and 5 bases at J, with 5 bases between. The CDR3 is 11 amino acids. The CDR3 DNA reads TGTGCCAGCAGCTCCAGGGAGACCCAGTACTTC. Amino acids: CASSSRETQYF.